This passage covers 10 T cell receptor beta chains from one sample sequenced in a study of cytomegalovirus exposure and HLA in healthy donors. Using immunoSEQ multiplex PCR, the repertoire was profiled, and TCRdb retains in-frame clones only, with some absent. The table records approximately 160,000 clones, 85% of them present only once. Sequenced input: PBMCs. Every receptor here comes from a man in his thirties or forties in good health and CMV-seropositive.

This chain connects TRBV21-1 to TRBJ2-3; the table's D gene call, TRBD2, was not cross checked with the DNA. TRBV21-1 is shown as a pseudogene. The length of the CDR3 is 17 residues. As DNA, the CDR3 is TGTGCCAGCAGCTCCCGACTAGCGGGATATTCCTTTGATACGCAGTATTTT. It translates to CASSSRLAGYSFDTQYF.

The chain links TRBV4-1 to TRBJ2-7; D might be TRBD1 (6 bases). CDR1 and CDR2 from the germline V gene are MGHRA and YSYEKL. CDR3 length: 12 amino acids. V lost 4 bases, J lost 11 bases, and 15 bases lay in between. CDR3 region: CASSPDYRVEYF. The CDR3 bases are TGCGCCAGCAGCCCAGACTACAGGGTGGAGTACTTC.

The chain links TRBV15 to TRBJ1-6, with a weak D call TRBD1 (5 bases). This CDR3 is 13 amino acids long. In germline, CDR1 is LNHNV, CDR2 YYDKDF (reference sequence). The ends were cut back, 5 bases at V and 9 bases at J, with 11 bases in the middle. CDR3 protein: CATSESRGSPLHF. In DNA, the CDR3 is TGTGCCACCAGCGAGAGTAGGGGTTCACCCCTCCACTTT. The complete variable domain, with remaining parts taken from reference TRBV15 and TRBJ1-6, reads DAMVIQNPRYQVTQFGKPVTLSCSQTLNHNVMYWYQQKSSQAPKLLFHYYDKDFNNEADTPDNFQSRRPNTSFCFLDIRSPGLGDTAMYLCATSESRGSPLHFGNGTRLTVT.

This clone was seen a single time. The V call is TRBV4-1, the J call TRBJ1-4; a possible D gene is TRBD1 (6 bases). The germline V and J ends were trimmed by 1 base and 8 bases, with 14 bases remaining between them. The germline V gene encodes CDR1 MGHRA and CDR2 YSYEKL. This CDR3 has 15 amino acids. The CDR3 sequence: CASSQGQGQGEKLFF. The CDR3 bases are TGCGCCAGCAGCCAAGGGCAGGGGCAGGGGGAAAAACTGTTTTTT.

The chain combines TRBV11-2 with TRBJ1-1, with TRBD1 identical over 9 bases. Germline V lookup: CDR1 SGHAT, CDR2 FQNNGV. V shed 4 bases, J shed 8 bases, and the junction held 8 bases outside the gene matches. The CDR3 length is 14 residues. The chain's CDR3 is CASSYTTGGIEAFF. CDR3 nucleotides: TGTGCCAGCAGCTATACGACAGGGGGGATAGAAGCTTTCTTT. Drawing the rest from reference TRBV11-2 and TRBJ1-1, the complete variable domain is EAGVAQSPRYKIIEKRQSVAFWCNPISGHATLYWYQQILGQGPKLLIQFQNNGVVDDSQLPKDRFSAERLKGVDSTLKIQPAKLEDSAVYLCASSYTTGGIEAFFGQGTRLTVV.

The chain's CDR3 is CASSMSHGMGKLFF. In nucleotides, the CDR3 is TGTGCCAGCAGTATGTCCCACGGGATGGGGAAACTGTTTTTT. The V gene is TRBV6-6, the J gene TRBJ1-4; no firm D call. Germline V gives CDR1 MNHNY, CDR2 SVGAGI (reference sequence). The CDR3 is 14 residues long. V dropped 5 bases and J dropped 11 bases, with 18 bases sitting between them.

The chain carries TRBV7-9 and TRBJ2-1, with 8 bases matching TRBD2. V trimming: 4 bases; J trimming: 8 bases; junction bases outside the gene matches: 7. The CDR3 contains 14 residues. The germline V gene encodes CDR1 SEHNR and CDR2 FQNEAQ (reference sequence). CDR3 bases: TGTGCCAGCAGCTCAAGCGGGGGTGGAGATGAGCAGTTCTTC. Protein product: CASSSSGGGDEQFF.

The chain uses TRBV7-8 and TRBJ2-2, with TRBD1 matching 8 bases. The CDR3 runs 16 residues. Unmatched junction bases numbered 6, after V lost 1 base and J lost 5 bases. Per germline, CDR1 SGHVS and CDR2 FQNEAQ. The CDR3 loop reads CASSLEGQGLTGELFF. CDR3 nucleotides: TGTGCCAGCAGCTTAGAAGGACAGGGATTGACCGGGGAGCTGTTTTTT.

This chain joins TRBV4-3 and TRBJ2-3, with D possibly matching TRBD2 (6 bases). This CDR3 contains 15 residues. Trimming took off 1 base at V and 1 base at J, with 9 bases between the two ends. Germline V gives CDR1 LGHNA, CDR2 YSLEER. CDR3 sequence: CASSQAERGTDTQYF. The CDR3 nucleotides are TGCGCCAGCAGCCAAGCGGAGCGGGGCACAGATACGCAGTATTTT.

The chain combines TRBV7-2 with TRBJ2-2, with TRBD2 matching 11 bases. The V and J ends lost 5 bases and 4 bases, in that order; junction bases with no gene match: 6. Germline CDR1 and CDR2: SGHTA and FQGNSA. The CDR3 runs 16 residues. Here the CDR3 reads CASSAHLAGGTGELFF. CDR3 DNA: TGTGCCAGCAGCGCCCACCTAGCGGGGGGCACCGGGGAGCTGTTTTTT.